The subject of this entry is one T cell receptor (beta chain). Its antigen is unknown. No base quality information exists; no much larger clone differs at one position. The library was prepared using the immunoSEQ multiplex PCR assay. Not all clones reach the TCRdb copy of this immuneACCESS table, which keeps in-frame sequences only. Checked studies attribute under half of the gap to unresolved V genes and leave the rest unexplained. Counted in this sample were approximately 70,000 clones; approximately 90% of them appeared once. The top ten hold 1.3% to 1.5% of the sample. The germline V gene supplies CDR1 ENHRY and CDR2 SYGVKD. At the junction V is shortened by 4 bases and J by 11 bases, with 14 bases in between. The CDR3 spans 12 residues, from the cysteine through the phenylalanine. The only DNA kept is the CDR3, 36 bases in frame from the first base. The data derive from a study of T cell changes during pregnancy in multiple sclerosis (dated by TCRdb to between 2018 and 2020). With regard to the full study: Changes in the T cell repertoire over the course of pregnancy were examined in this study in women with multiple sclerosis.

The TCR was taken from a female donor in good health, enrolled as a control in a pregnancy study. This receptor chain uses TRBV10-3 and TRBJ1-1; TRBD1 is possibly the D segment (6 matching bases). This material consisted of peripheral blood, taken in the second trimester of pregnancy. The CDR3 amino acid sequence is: CAISGLGGRAFF. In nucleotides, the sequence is TGTGCCATCAGTGGATTAGGGGGTAGGGCTTTCTTT.